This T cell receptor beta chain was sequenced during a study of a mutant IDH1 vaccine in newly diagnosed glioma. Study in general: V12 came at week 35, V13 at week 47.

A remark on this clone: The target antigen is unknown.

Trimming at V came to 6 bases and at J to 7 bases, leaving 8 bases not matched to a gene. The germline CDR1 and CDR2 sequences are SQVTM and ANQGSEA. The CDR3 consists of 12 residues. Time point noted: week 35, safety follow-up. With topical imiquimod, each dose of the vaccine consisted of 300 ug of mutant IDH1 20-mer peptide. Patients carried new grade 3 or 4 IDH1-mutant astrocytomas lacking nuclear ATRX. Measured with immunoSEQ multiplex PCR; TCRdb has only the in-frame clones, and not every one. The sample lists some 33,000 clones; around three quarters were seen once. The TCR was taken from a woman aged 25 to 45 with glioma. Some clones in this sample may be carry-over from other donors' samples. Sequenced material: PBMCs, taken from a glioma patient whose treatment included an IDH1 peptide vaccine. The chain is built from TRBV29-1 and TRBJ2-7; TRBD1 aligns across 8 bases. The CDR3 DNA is TGCAGCGTCGTCCAGGGGGCGGGAGAGCAGTACTTC. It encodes CSVVQGAGEQYF.